These 29 T cell receptor beta chains originate from one sample sequenced in a study of response to subunit inactivated influenza vaccine. MiXCR, run by TCRdb on the RT-PCR reads, gives a single entry per CDR3 protein. The table lists fewer than 400,000 distinct CDR3 sequences, 20% to 25% of them singletons. Sequencing used PBMCs from blood, obtained about 20 months after vaccination. These receptors originate from a man aged 50 to 69 who received an inactivated influenza vaccine.

This clonotype was observed a handful of times. The chain carries TRBV20-1 and TRBJ1-6; 8 positions agree with TRBD1. Germline lookup yields CDR1 DFQATT and CDR2 SNEGSKA (reference sequence). V lost 6 bases and J lost 5; bases outside the gene matches: 6. CDR3 length: 14 residues. DNA of the CDR3: TGCAGTGCCGAGAACAGGGGGAATAATTCACCCCTCCACTTT. Its protein is CSAENRGNNSPLHF.

This clonotype was seen a few times. V usage is TRBV12-3 or TRBV12-4 and J usage is TRBJ1-2, with D possibly matching TRBD1 (5 bases). Trimming stripped 1 base from V and 8 bases from J, with 23 bases between. The CDR3 has 17 amino acids. The CDR3 protein is CASSLVPEGFGGFGYTF. CDR3 bases: TGTGCCAGCAGTTTAGTCCCCGAGGGGTTCGGTGGGTTCGGCTACACCTTC.

This clonotype has just a few counts. V usage is TRBV21-1 and J usage is TRBJ2-5; the table's D gene call, TRBD1, was not cross checked with the DNA. TRBV21-1 corresponds to a pseudogene. The CDR3 totals 13 residues. CDR3 in DNA: TGTGCCAGCAGCAGACAGGGCTGGGAGACCCAGTACTTC. Translation: CASSRQGWETQYF.

This chain connects TRBV9 to TRBJ1-3; D might be TRBD1 (6 bases). V was trimmed by 4 bases and J by 0 bases, leaving 11 bases between them. Germline V gene sequence: CDR1 SGDLS, CDR2 YYNGEE. This CDR3 spans 15 amino acids. CDR3 amino acids: CASSPRGGSGNTIYF. CDR3 bases: TGTGCCAGCAGCCCGAGGGGGGGCTCTGGAAACACCATATATTTT. Variable domain in full (rest from reference TRBV9 and TRBJ1-3): DSGVTQTPKHLITATGQRVTLRCSPRSGDLSVYWYQQSLDQGLQFLIQYYNGEERAKGNILERFSAQQFPDLHSELNLSSLELGDSALYFCASSPRGGSGNTIYFGEGSWLTVV.

A few counts support this clonotype. The rearrangement uses TRBV7-2 and TRBJ1-2, with D uncertain. Germline V lookup: CDR1 SGHTA, CDR2 FQGNSA. Deletions cut 1 base from V and 7 bases from J, with 4 bases between. This CDR3 is 11 amino acids long. CDR3 sequence (DNA): TGTGCCAGCAGCTTAGATGTTGGCTACACCTTC. Amino acids: CASSLDVGYTF.

Note on this clonotype: The CDR3 carries no conserved terminal phenylalanine or tryptophan, so it likely arises from a read error. The rearrangement uses TRBV4-1 and TRBJ1-2; no definite D call. Germline CDR1 MGHRA, CDR2 YSYEKL. This CDR3 is 13 amino acids long. Trimming shortened V by 0 bases and J by 6 bases, and 8 bases separated the two germline ends. The CDR3 DNA reads TGCGCCAGCAGCCAAGAAGTCGCGAATGGCTACACCTGC. It specifies CASSQEVANGYTC.

This clonotype was detected many times. The rearrangement links TRBV3-1 to TRBJ1-5; no definite D call. The CDR3 loop spans 14 amino acids. Trimming pared 6 bases from V and 0 bases from J, leaving 9 bases between. From germline, CDR1 is LGHDT and CDR2 YNNKEL (reference sequence). For the CDR3, the DNA is TGTGCCAGCAGTCGTAAAGATAGCAATCAGCCCCAGCATTTT. This codes for CASSRKDSNQPQHF. The variable domain in full, completed from reference TRBV3-1 and TRBJ1-5, reads DTAVSQTPKYLVTQMGNDKSIKCEQNLGHDTMYWYKQDSKKFLKIMFSYNNKELIINETVPNRFSPKSPDKAHLNLHINSLELGDSAVYFCASSRKDSNQPQHFGDGTRLSIL.

V gene TRBV6-5 combines with J gene TRBJ2-5; possibly TRBD1 or TRBD2 for D (5 bases each). The CDR3 spans 13 residues. Per germline, CDR1 MNHEY and CDR2 SVGAGI. V was pared by 6 bases and J by 5 bases, with 13 bases between. The CDR3 protein is CASSRGPQETQYF. Written as DNA, the CDR3 is TGTGCCAGCAGCCGGGGACCCCAGGAGACCCAGTACTTC.

V is TRBV11-2 and J is TRBJ1-2, with D maybe TRBD1 (5 bases). CDR1 SGHAT and CDR2 FQNNGV come from the germline V gene. Trimming took off 5 bases at V and 0 bases at J, with 19 bases between the two ends. This CDR3 is built from 17 residues. The CDR3 nucleotides read TGTGCCAGCAGCCCAAGGAACCAGGGCGCTTCTAACTATGGCTACACCTTC. Its protein product is CASSPRNQGASNYGYTF.

This clonotype was detected a few times. The genes are TRBV5-1 and TRBJ2-7; 13 bases map to TRBD2. Per germline, CDR1 SGHRS and CDR2 YFSETQ. J gave up 6 bases and V 2 bases, and 8 bases lay outside the gene matches. CDR3 length: 16 amino acids. The CDR3 coding sequence is TGCGCCAGCAGCTTAGGGACTAGCGGGGCCTTTAGCGAGCAGTACTTC. Translating gives CASSLGTSGAFSEQYF. The complete variable domain, with remaining parts taken from reference TRBV5-1 and TRBJ2-7, reads KAGVTQTPRYLIKTRGQQVTLSCSPISGHRSVSWYQQTPGQGLQFLFEYFSETQRNKGNFPGRFSGRQFSNSRSEMNVSTLELGDSALYLCASSLGTSGAFSEQYFGPGTRLTVT.

This clonotype occurred many times. The chain links TRBV20-1 to TRBJ1-2, with 8 bases lining up with TRBD1. CDR1 is DFQATT and CDR2 is SNEGSKA in the germline V gene (reference sequence). The CDR3 length is 17 residues. V shed 0 bases, J shed 1 base, and the junction held 10 bases outside the gene matches. The CDR3 DNA sequence: TGCAGTGCTAGAGATGATGCAGGGGGCCATTTTAACTATGGCTACACCTTC. This sequence encodes CSARDDAGGHFNYGYTF.

This clonotype was observed many times. The V gene is TRBV25-1, the J gene TRBJ1-1; a possible D gene is TRBD1 (5 bases). V lost 4 bases to trimming and J lost 0 bases, with 12 bases between them. CDR1 MGHDK and CDR2 SYGVNS come from the germline V gene. The CDR3 contains 15 residues. CDR3 bases: TGTGCCAGCAGTGCTTCCGCAGGGATGAACACTGAAGCTTTCTTT. Amino acids: CASSASAGMNTEAFF.

The V call is TRBV7-2, the J call TRBJ2-1; 8 bases align to TRBD2. Germline V gives CDR1 SGHTA, CDR2 FQGNSA. This CDR3 is 15 amino acids long. Trimming cost V 1 base and J 3 bases; bases outside gene matches: 2. CDR3 DNA sequence: TGTGCCAGCAGCTTAGTTAGCGGGGACTACAATGAGCAGTTCTTC. As protein: CASSLVSGDYNEQFF.

This clonotype has only a few counts. The gene calls are TRBV6-5 and TRBJ1-3; D ambiguous. The V gene lost 0 bases and the J gene lost 0 bases, with 9 bases spanning the gap. Germline V lookup: CDR1 MNHEY, CDR2 SVGAGI. The CDR3 runs to 16 residues. This chain's CDR3 is CASSYSKFASGNTIYF. CDR3 nucleotides: TGTGCCAGCAGTTACTCGAAATTCGCCTCTGGAAACACCATATATTTT.

The rearrangement joins TRBV7-9 to TRBJ2-1; tentative D call: TRBD2 (5 bases). This CDR3 contains 17 residues. Trimming cost V 1 base and J 4 bases, with 17 bases left between them. The germline CDR1 and CDR2 sequences are SEHNR and FQNEAQ (reference sequence). For the CDR3, the DNA is TGTGCCAGCAGCTTAGTTGGCAATCTGGAGGCGTACAATGAGCAGTTCTTC. This encodes CASSLVGNLEAYNEQFF.

Note on this clonotype: A single base separates this from a much larger clone, so it may be a read error. The V gene is TRBV20-1, the J gene TRBJ1-4; 12 bases fit TRBD1. CDR1 is DFQATT, CDR2 SNEGSKA, per germline (reference sequence). The CDR3 totals 18 residues. The CDR3 DNA sequence: TGCAGTGCCAGAAATGCCCGGGACAGGGGGCTCACTAATGAAAAACTGTCTTTT. Translation gives CSARNARDRGLTNEKLSF.

The V gene is TRBV18, the J gene TRBJ1-2; no definite D call. The CDR3 is 15 residues long. Germline CDR1 and CDR2: KGHSH and LQKENI. V lost 3 bases, J lost 0 bases, and 11 bases lay in between. The CDR3 nucleotides read TGTGCCAGCTCACCTCCAGGTGCTACTAACTATGGCTACACCTTC. Amino acids: CASSPPGATNYGYTF.

V is TRBV4-1 and J is TRBJ1-1; 9 bases line up with TRBD1. Trimming took 2 bases from V and 1 from J; bases not matched to a gene: 2. Germline V gene lookup returns CDR1 MGHRA and CDR2 YSYEKL. The CDR3 is 15 amino acids. The CDR3 loop reads CASSQQGQGNTEAFF. The CDR3 DNA reads as TGCGCCAGCAGCCAACAGGGACAGGGGAACACTGAAGCTTTCTTT.

V is TRBV5-4 and J is TRBJ2-7; D is perhaps TRBD2 (5 bases). The CDR3 extends over 13 amino acids. V gave up 4 bases and J gave up 6 bases, with 14 bases separating them. The germline V gene encodes CDR1 SGHNT and CDR2 YYREEE (reference sequence). The CDR3 DNA is TGTGCCAGCAGCCGGGAAGAGGGAGTCGAGCAGTACTTC. Its translation is CASSREEGVEQYF.

This clonotype was picked up a small number of times. This CDR3 reads CSVSGTGVEQYF. Written as DNA, the CDR3 is TGCAGCGTATCCGGGACAGGGGTCGAGCAGTACTTC. The chain uses TRBV29-1 and TRBJ2-7, with TRBD1 matching 10 bases. The germline gives CDR1 SQVTM, CDR2 ANQGSEA. This CDR3 is built from 12 residues. Trimming took 6 bases from V and 6 from J; bases not matched to a gene: 5.

This clonotype has a handful of counts. The chain uses TRBV18 and TRBJ1-6; D is undetermined. From germline, CDR1 is KGHSH and CDR2 LQKENI. V lost 3 bases, J lost 1 base, and 10 bases lay in between. This CDR3 has 16 residues. DNA of the CDR3: TGTGCCAGCTCACCTACCTGGGATTCCTATAATTCACCCCTCCACTTT. Translated, it gives CASSPTWDSYNSPLHF.

This clonotype appeared a few times. The V call is TRBV28, the J call TRBJ1-5; a weak D match, TRBD1 (6 bases). CDR1 is MDHEN, CDR2 SYDVKM, per germline. V lost 6 bases, J lost 7 bases, and 13 bases lay in between. This CDR3 spans 13 amino acids. Here the CDR3 DNA reads TGTGCCAGCAGCACAGGGCCGTGGCAGCCCCAGCATTTT. Its translation: CASSTGPWQPQHF.

The sample holds a few counts of this clonotype. The CDR3 DNA reads as TGTGCCAGCAGCTTACTAGCCCCCCAACACAATGAGCAGTTCTTC. Amino acid sequence: CASSLLAPQHNEQFF. The V gene is TRBV11-2, the J gene TRBJ2-1, with D perhaps matching TRBD2 (5 bases). Trimming removed 2 bases at V and 5 bases at J, with 13 bases between. The V gene's germline CDR1 is SGHAT and CDR2 FQNNGV. The CDR3 is made up of 15 amino acids.

This clonotype was seen only once. V gene TRBV23-1 combines with J gene TRBJ1-1, with unresolved D. TRBV23-1 is filed as an ORF, its function uncertain. CDR3 size: 15 residues. V shed 10 bases and J shed 4 bases, with 22 bases lying between them. CDR3 loop: CATKRRTLDSTEAFF. As DNA, the CDR3 is TGCGCCACCAAACGGAGGACGCTCGATAGCACTGAAGCTTTCTTT.

The gene calls are TRBV3-1 and TRBJ1-1; TRBD1 matches at 8 bases. The ends lost 1 base at V and 7 bases at J; junction bases unmatched: 5. The CDR3 runs 14 residues. The germline CDR1 and CDR2 sequences are LGHDT and YNNKEL (reference sequence). CDR3 amino acids: CASSQVGQGREAFF. CDR3 coding DNA: TGTGCCAGCAGCCAAGTCGGACAGGGACGTGAAGCTTTCTTT.

The chain combines TRBV20-1 with TRBJ1-5, with 7 bases aligning to TRBD1. Germline trimming cut 8 bases from V and 0 bases from J; bases unmatched to any gene: 10. The CDR3 runs 15 residues. Germline loops: CDR1 DFQATT, CDR2 SNEGSKA (reference sequence). The CDR3 reads CSPEQGDHSNQPQHF. The CDR3 DNA is TGCAGTCCTGAGCAGGGGGACCATAGCAATCAGCCCCAGCATTTT.

The chain links TRBV4-2 to TRBJ1-1; 8 nucleotides line up with TRBD1. The CDR3 runs to 14 residues. After removal of 0 bases from V and 4 bases from J, the junction contained 1 base not matched to a gene. The germline V gene encodes CDR1 LGHNA and CDR2 YNFKEQ. The CDR3 DNA sequence: TGTGCCAGCAGCCAAGACCAGGGGGCCACTGAAGCTTTCTTT. It yields the protein CASSQDQGATEAFF.

This sequence joins TRBV27 and TRBJ2-3, with TRBD2 matching 8 bases. The V gene's germline CDR1 is MNHEY and CDR2 SMNVEV (reference sequence). V shed 8 bases, J shed 1 base, and the junction held 5 bases outside the gene matches. The CDR3 is 14 amino acids. DNA for the CDR3: TGTGCCAGCTACGGACTAGCCCGCACAGATACGCAGTATTTT. Translation gives CASYGLARTDTQYF.

The chain recombines TRBV4-3 with TRBJ1-1, with D maybe TRBD1 (6 bases). This CDR3 region has 15 residues. V lost 4 bases and J 3 bases, leaving 15 bases between the germline ends. Germline V gene data show CDR1 as LGHNA and CDR2 as YSLEER. Here the CDR3 DNA reads TGCGCCAGCAGCCGAAACAGGGTAAGGTACACTGAAGCTTTCTTT. As protein: CASSRNRVRYTEAFF.